A single TCR beta chain is shown here with its context. Antigen unknown. The sample comes from a study of cytomegalovirus exposure and HLA in healthy donors. Overall study context: Drawn from HLA-typed donors, around 85 million unique TCRs were held in an early data release. Study-wide results and limits: DRB1 had the most TCR associations and HLA-C the fewest, a later analysis found, with rates varying by HLA locus. Researchers reported in a later analysis that a missense DCLRE1C variant was tied to TCR beta V- and J-gene trimming.

The V end was cut by 5 bases, the J end by 0 bases, with 8 bases between. Germline V CDR1 and CDR2: SGHTA, FQGNSA. This CDR3 region has 13 residues. Vbeta (60) and Jbeta (13) primers were used in the PCR. The assay was immunoSEQ multiplex PCR, and TCRdb's table has in-frame clones only and misses some. The sample includes about 93,000 clones, around 80% of them seen just once. The sample consisted of PBMCs. V usage is TRBV7-2 and J usage is TRBJ2-7; D gene uncertain. The sequence was collected from a man aged 25 to 40 in good health and CMV-seronegative. The CDR3 DNA is TGTGCCAGCAGCCCCCATCACTCCTACGAGCAGTACTTC. It yields the protein CASSPHHSYEQYF.